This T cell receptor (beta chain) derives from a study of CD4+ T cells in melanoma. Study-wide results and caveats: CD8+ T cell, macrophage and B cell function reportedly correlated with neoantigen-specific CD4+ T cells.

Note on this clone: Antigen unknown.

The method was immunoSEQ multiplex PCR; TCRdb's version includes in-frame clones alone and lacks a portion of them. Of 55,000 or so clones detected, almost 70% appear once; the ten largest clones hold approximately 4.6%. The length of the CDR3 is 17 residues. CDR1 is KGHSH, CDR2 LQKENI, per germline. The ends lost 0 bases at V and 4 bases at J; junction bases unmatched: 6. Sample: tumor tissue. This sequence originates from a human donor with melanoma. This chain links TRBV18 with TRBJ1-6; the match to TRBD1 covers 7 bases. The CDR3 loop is CASSPPGAGGYNSPLHF. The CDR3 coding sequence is TGTGCCAGCTCACCACCTGGGGCAGGGGGATATAATTCACCCCTCCACTTT. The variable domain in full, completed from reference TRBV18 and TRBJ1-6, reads NAGVMQNPRHLVRRRGQEARLRCSPMKGHSHVYWYRQLPEEGLKFMVYLQKENIIDESGMPKERFSAEFPKEGPSILRIQQVVRGDSAAYFCASSPPGAGGYNSPLHFGNGTRLTVT.